Included here is one TCR beta chain sequence, with context. This clonotype was recorded many times. Its antigen is not yet known. Base qualities are missing; no much larger clone stands one base away. This record belongs to a study of early T cells in non-severe SARS-CoV-2 infection (dated by TCRdb to the early 2020s). About the investigation overall: Bulk RNA from unsorted whole blood was used for TCR sequencing, so alpha and beta chains could not be paired. Paper-wide results and their limitations: VDJdb matching was skewed toward anti-spike CD8 responses and likely underestimated virus-specific expansions by missing private and CD4 specificities.

The CDR3 runs 16 residues from the cysteine to the phenylalanine. Here the CDR3 DNA is all that survives: 48 bases in frame from base 1. V is reduced by 4 bases and J by 2 bases, leaving a spacing of 16 bases between them. As encoded in the germline V gene, CDR1 is SGHRS while CDR2 is YFSETQ. Library preparation was by 5' RACE. Sequencing relied on a NextSeq 500. Unique molecular identifiers were attached to individual cDNA molecules in the TCR library protocol so that sequencing error and PCR bias could be corrected. Sequencing covered both TCR alpha and beta chains, and within each sample the abundances of alpha and beta sequences were tightly co-correlated. Per the original workflow: V gene, J gene and CDR3 annotation of TCR sequences was performed with Decombinator V4. Expanded TCRs were defined as changing significantly between any two time points under a Poisson model with p below 0.0001. TCR abundances were normalised to the total number of TCRs sequenced per sample and were expressed as counts per million. TRAV1-2 paired with TRAJ12, TRAJ20 or TRAJ33 defined MAIT TCRs, while TRAV10 paired with TRAJ18 defined iNKT TCRs. VDJdb, accessed on 1 November 2021, was searched for TCRs annotated for CMV, EBV and SARS-CoV-2, and TCRs annotated for more than one antigen were excluded. TCRdb redid the processing of the public reads, applying fastp at Q25 and MiXCR, and retained in-frame beta chains. Each CDR3 protein gets just one entry, which takes the most common genes and DNA from the rows behind it. The V and J calls here are based on TCRdb, not the publication. The sample profile shows about 67,000 distinct CDR3 sequences; 11% of them were found once. Approximately 4.2% of the sample is in the top ten clones.

The study was a case-control design nested within a healthcare worker cohort in London, UK, with weekly nasopharyngeal swab PCR tests and blood sampling. Healthcare workers were recruited between 23 and 31 March 2020, during the week of the UK lockdown, and were followed weekly for up to roughly 16 weeks. The clonotype was recovered from an adult who was a healthcare worker with PCR-confirmed SARS-CoV-2 infection or an uninfected control (not recorded which). The rearranged segments are TRBV5-1 and TRBJ2-1; D gene: possibly TRBD1, on 6 matching bases. The sample was whole blood. This receptor has the CDR3 CASSIPGQGPYNEQFF. The nucleotide sequence is TGCGCCAGCAGCATTCCGGGACAAGGTCCCTACAATGAGCAGTTCTTC.